A selection of T cell receptor beta chains follows, all from one sample in a study of T cells in Graves' hyperthyroidism and ophthalmopathy. A single record per CDR3 protein comes from TCRdb applying MiXCR to the multiplex PCR reads. The sample lists some 300,000 distinct CDR3 sequences, roughly 15% occurring once. The sequenced sample was blood. These TCRs come from a man aged 25 to 45 with Graves' hyperthyroidism. The CDR3 runs from the conserved cysteine through the conserved F or W. D genes are given only for firm matches. The size field is filled for only some rows; it gives once, few, many or a size class.

TGTGCCATCAGTAAGACTAGCGGAGAGGATGAGCAGTTCTTC	CAISKTSGEDEQFF	14	TRBJ2-1	TRBV10-3	TRBD2	many
TGTGCCAGCAGCGTGACTAGCGGGACCTCCTACAATGAGCAGTTCTTC	CASSVTSGTSYNEQFF	16	TRBJ2-1	TRBV7-3	TRBD2	few
TGTGCCACCAGTGATGGGCCTCCGGGACTAGCGGGTTACGAGCAGTACTTC	CATSDGPPGLAGYEQYF	17	TRBJ2-7	TRBV24-1	TRBD2	many
TGTGCCAGCAGCTCTTTCACCGGGGAGCTGTTTTTT	CASSSFTGELFF	12	TRBJ2-2	TRBV7-9	.	many
TGTGCCAGCCAACAGGGGGGCTCGAACACCGGGGAGCTGTTTTTT	CASQQGGSNTGELFF	15	TRBJ2-2	TRBV28	TRBD1	many
TGCAGCGTTGTCCTCAATGAGCAGTTCTTC	CSVVLNEQFF	10	TRBJ2-1	TRBV29-1	.	.
TGTGCCAGCAGCCCCCGGCCAGGGGGGCCAGATACGCAGTATTTT	CASSPRPGGPDTQYF	15	TRBJ2-3	TRBV7-9	.	many
TGTGCCAGCAGACGGGGACTAGCCTACGAGCAGTACTTC	CASRRGLAYEQYF	13	TRBJ2-7	TRBV6-1	TRBD2	many
TGTGCCTGGAATCTGGTCAGGGGAGACGGCTACACCTTC	CAWNLVRGDGYTF	13	TRBJ1-2	TRBV30	.	.
TGTGCCAGCAGGGGGGAGTCCTACGAGCAGTACTTC	CASRGESYEQYF	12	TRBJ2-7	TRBV3-1	.	many
TGTGCCAGCAGTTATACGCAGTATTTT	CASSYTQYF	9	TRBJ2-3	TRBV11-1	.	many
TGCGCCAGCAGCCCTCAGGGGGCGCGCAACACTGAAGCTTTCTTT	CASSPQGARNTEAFF	15	TRBJ1-1	TRBV4-1	TRBD1	few
TGCAGTGCTAGGGTGCCCGGGATTGACGAGCAGTACTTC	CSARVPGIDEQYF	13	TRBJ2-7	TRBV20-1	.	many
TGTGCCAGTAGTATTCAGGGAGCAGATACGCAGTATTTT	CASSIQGADTQYF	13	TRBJ2-3	TRBV19	.	.
TGTGCCAGCAGCGATCCCGGACATCGGAATCAGCCCCAGCATTTT	CASSDPGHRNQPQHF	15	TRBJ1-5	TRBV2	.	few
TGCGCCAGCAGCTCGAATACCTACCAGGGAGTGATGTACTTC	CASSSNTYQGVMYF	14	TRBJ2-7	TRBV5-1	.	many
TGTGCCAGCAGCTATGCAGGGGGCGGTCTGTACTTC	CASSYAGGGLYF	12	TRBJ2-5	TRBV5-6	TRBD1	.
TGTGCCAGCAGCGTAGAGGGCAGGGGACGAGAGACCCAGTACTTC	CASSVEGRGRETQYF	15	TRBJ2-5	TRBV9	.	few
TGTGCCAGCAGCCACGGACATAACTATGGCTACACCTTC	CASSHGHNYGYTF	13	TRBJ1-2	TRBV27	.	many
TGTGCCAGCAAATTAGTGACAGGGGCGGGGGGCTACACCTTC	CASKLVTGAGGYTF	14	TRBJ1-2	TRBV3-1	TRBD1	many
TGCGCCAGCAGTGGCACTAGCGGGGGTAATCTGGGGTCCTACAATGAGCAGTTCTTC	CASSGTSGGNLGSYNEQFF	19	TRBJ2-1	TRBV10-1	TRBD2	many
TGTGCCAGCAGCCAAAGGGTAGGCCTATACCACGAGACCCAGTACTTC	CASSQRVGLYHETQYF	16	TRBJ2-5	TRBV3-1	.	many
TGTGCCAGCAGGCCCGGGACAGTGGAGACCCAGTACTTC	CASRPGTVETQYF	13	TRBJ2-5	TRBV11-2	TRBD1	many
TGCGCCAGCAGCCAAAGGCCCAGCACAGATACGCAGTATTTT	CASSQRPSTDTQYF	14	TRBJ2-3	TRBV4-1	.	.
TGTGCCAGCAGTGAATCTTTATTGGGGGACTACGAGCAGTACTTC	CASSESLLGDYEQYF	15	TRBJ2-7	TRBV2	.	many
TGTGCCAGCAGCTTCGTACTAGCGGGTCAACTTGGGGAGCAGTTCTTC	CASSFVLAGQLGEQFF	16	TRBJ2-1	TRBV7-3	TRBD2	many
TGTGCCAGCAAGGTGGGCGGGGTTACCTACAATGAGCAGTTCTTC	CASKVGGVTYNEQFF	15	TRBJ2-1	TRBV7-2	.	few
TGCAGCGTTGCTAGTAGGGGCTACAATGAGCAGTTCTTC	CSVASRGYNEQFF	13	TRBJ2-1	TRBV29-1	.	many
TGTGCCAGCAGTGACGGGCGGGTCCAAGAGACCCAGTACTTC	CASSDGRVQETQYF	14	TRBJ2-5	TRBV2	.	many
TGTGCCAGTAGTACAGGCGGGAGCGGAGATACGCAGTATTTT	CASSTGGSGDTQYF	14	TRBJ2-3	TRBV19	TRBD2	.
TGCAGTGCTAGACCTGGGGGGCAGGTCGAAAAACTGTTTTTT	CSARPGGQVEKLFF	14	TRBJ1-4	TRBV20-1	.	.
TGTGCCAGCAGCTTAGGGAGGGACAGACTGGAGAACACTGAAGCTTTCTTT	CASSLGRDRLENTEAFF	17	TRBJ1-1	TRBV27	TRBD1	many